Included here is one T cell receptor beta chain sequence, with context. The antigen is not known. The data derive from a study of Graves' ophthalmopathy and Graves' hyperthyroidism. General observations from the study: Thyroid clonotypes that were expanded above 0.001 frequency mostly also appeared in blood.

Unmatched junction bases numbered 12, after V lost 7 bases and J lost 5 bases. This CDR3 region has 15 residues. Germline assignment: CDR1 DFQATT and CDR2 SNEGSKA (reference sequence). Scientists amplified the TCR beta CDR3 regions from RNA transcripts. Amplification began with first-round RT-PCR using HTBI primers, then second-round multiplex PCR was performed. TCRdb reprocessed the multiplex PCR reads via MiXCR and lists one record per CDR3 protein. Of around 1.1 million distinct CDR3 sequences detected, around a third appear once; the ten largest clones hold 11%. The sample comprised peripheral blood or thyroid tissue (not recorded which). The gene calls are TRBV20-1 and TRBJ2-5; 11 positions match TRBD2. This sequence originates from an adult man with Graves' hyperthyroidism. CDR3 loop: CSVRGASGRIETQYF. The CDR3 bases are TGCAGTGTCAGGGGGGCTAGCGGGAGGATCGAGACCCAGTACTTC.